Reported below is one TCR beta chain. Its antigen is as yet unknown. The sample comes from a study of PD-1 blockade in classical Hodgkin lymphoma. Overall study: Nivolumab dosed at 3 mg/kg went to patients intravenously every 2 weeks.

The CDR3 loop spans 13 amino acids. Germline assignment: CDR1 SNHLY and CDR2 FYNNEI. The germline V and J ends were trimmed by 7 bases and 0 bases, with 7 bases remaining between them. All patients experienced relapse after autologous stem cell transplantation, and brentuximab vedotin exposure was variable. Out of thawed PBMCs, magnetic negative selection purified CD4+ T cells. Study results and caveats: Complete responders' diversity at baseline resembled that of newly diagnosed patients. Patients who began taking nivolumab under 1 year after ASCT were left out. Whatever underlies the repertoire differences (possibly disease activity or prior therapy) remains undefined.

Profiled with immunoSEQ multiplex PCR; TCRdb holds only in-frame clones, not every one. This table has nearly 25,000 clones, over 80% appearing once. The chain recombines TRBV2 with TRBJ1-5, with D possibly matching TRBD1 (5 bases). The origin of this receptor is a human donor with classical Hodgkin lymphoma. The sample here was CD4+ T cells from blood, taken at baseline. CDR3 nucleotides: TGTGCCAGCAAAGGGGATAGCAATCAGCCCCAGCATTTT. Translated: CASKGDSNQPQHF.